This T cell receptor beta chain was sequenced for a study of cytomegalovirus exposure and HLA in healthy donors (dated by TCRdb to about 2017). About the full investigation: In an earlier analysis of under 750 of the donors, about 260 Gb of sequence data and about 110 million unique TCR beta sequences from approximately 180 million T cells were reported. A later genetic analysis took genome-wide SNP genotypes for about three fifths of the roughly 670 donors and used that subset as a discovery cohort. Every discovery cohort repertoire had been produced on one sequencing platform. To study patterns of TCR occurrence, a later analysis re-analyzed previously published TCR beta repertoires from 650 to 750 donors and added high-resolution HLA genotyping. Rather than using new phenotypic data, the later analysis identified candidate immune exposures from TCR beta sequences and from how often those sequences occurred across donors. Roughly 5 DR-DQ haplotypes were handled as single units for association and clustering, since linkage in the cohort was strong. In addition to the first cohort of around 670 subjects, a separate validation cohort of 130 or so different subjects was used. Class I and class II HLA loci were covered by the typing at four-digit resolution. Across some 400 genotyped donors of the cohort, an average of about 240,000 unique TCR beta nucleotide sequences per donor were sequenced, and roughly 18% of those sequences were non-productive. Donor age, sex, ethnicity and CMV serostatus were collected together with the repertoire data. The study used immunosequencing to profile the T cell repertoires of under 700 subjects and linked those repertoires to cytomegalovirus serostatus. An earlier analysis of around 580 of the donors used high-throughput TCR beta sequencing to judge whether each TCR beta V gene segment behaved as functional or pseudogenic. Around 320 gigabases of sequencing data and 78 million or so unique TCR sequences were included in an early release covering 500 to 750 HLA-typed donors. The study aimed to test whether signatures of past pathogen exposure could be identified by cataloging public T cell receptors. Typing coverage differed by locus: A, B, C, DRB1 and DQB1 were typed in roughly 620-630 donors, DQA1 in about 500, DPA1 in around 580, and DPB1 in 450 to 480. To predict cytomegalovirus infection status, the study combined high-throughput TCR immunosequencing, statistical association of individual TCRs with disease status, and machine learning. Of the roughly 400 genotyped donors, 65% to 90% fell in the genetic ancestry cluster associated with self-reported Caucasian donors. Findings and caveats that apply to the study as a whole: Most TCR sequences were observed very rarely across donors, whereas some public TCRs were present in many individuals. Correlated functional status among segregating V segments might be attributable to linkage disequilibrium, but an unknown experimental factor could not be ruled out. A later genetic analysis associated a missense DCLRE1C variant with V-gene and J-gene trimming of TCR beta chains, and an independent cohort replicated the association. For the cohort, immune exposure information was limited to CMV serostatus. A later analysis found that TCR association rates varied across HLA loci, with DRB1 alleles showing the most associated TCRs and HLA-C alleles the fewest. Because HLA typing was unavailable for some donors at each locus, only the typed subset was used in association tests. A group of highly shared sequence variants was considered likely to be a technical artifact of the sequencing pipeline. In an earlier analysis of 587 of the donors, most TCR beta V segments appeared in productive rearrangements about 90% or about 30% of the time, broadly matching IMGT annotations. Assigning TCR associations to individual alleles was difficult when HLA alleles, especially DR and DQ, strongly co-occurred. In vitro tests confirmed that a few of the cytomegalovirus-associated TCR beta chains recognize cytomegalovirus antigens. The cohort was sequenced for TCR beta chains only, and without alpha or paired-chain data the features that could be detected were limited. Compared with the approximately 700-donor mean, donors in an Asian-associated ancestry cluster had fewer N-insertions in productive TCRs, according to a later genetic analysis. A further reported finding was that TCR beta sequences accurately predicted the HLA-A and HLA-B alleles for most subjects in the first cohort. The authors suggested that the approach could potentially be extended to other disease states and immunological phenotypes. In the study, approximately 160 TCR beta chains were listed as associated with cytomegalovirus. Specific HLA alleles were associated with 18,000 or so TCR beta sequences at a false discovery rate of 0.05 in a later analysis. Roughly uniform sequencing depth across donors was assumed in presence/absence analyses, although this assumption may not hold. Several of the top co-occurrence clusters appeared to be linked to parvovirus B19, influenza, CMV and Epstein-Barr virus, according to a later analysis. Because counts were too low, seventeen rarely observed V segments, including chromosome 9 orphons, were excluded from the earlier analysis of some 590 of the donors. The classifier was reported to diagnose cytomegalovirus status with high specificity and sensitivity in both the original and validation cohorts. Most CMV-associated TCR beta chains appeared to be HLA-restricted in a later analysis, and the HLA associations seemed to be driven largely by CMV exposure. Compared with equally common non-associated chains, HLA-associated TCR beta chains in a later analysis were more clonally expanded and had lower generation probabilities. The 87-base-pair reads could not distinguish some IMGT-functional V segments, including TRBV6-2 and TRBV6-3, so those segments were excluded.

The cysteine opens and the phenylalanine closes a CDR3 of 15 amino acids. Here the CDR3 DNA is all that survives: 45 bases in frame from base 1. CDR1 and CDR2, per the germline V gene (reference sequence), are LNHDA and SQIVND. After removal of 4 bases from V and 1 base from J, the junction retains 4 bases not matched to a gene. Points on this clone: Its antigen has not been determined.

Libraries came from the immunoSEQ multiplex PCR assay. A mixture of 60 forward primers for TCR Vbeta segments and 13 reverse primers for TCR Jbeta segments was used in the multiplex PCR. The CDR3 region of rearranged TCR beta genes was amplified from genomic DNA with a multiplex PCR assay. On the Illumina HiSeq System, the amplified TCR beta libraries were sequenced as 87-base-pair reads. In the paper's pipeline: A later analysis tallied 80 million to 95 million unique TCR beta chains across the 666 repertoires, and about 10 million of those chains were shared by two or more donors. To remove PCR and sequencing errors, raw reads were error-corrected and collapsed into unique sequences using a nearest-neighbor algorithm that merged closely related sequences. CDR3 sequences were aligned to IMGT reference sequences to assign V, D and J gene segments. For a sequence to be retained, a match of at least six nucleotides was required to both a V gene segment and a J gene segment. A rearrangement counted as productive if the CDR3 had no stop codons and remained in frame with V and J, and every other rearrangement counted as non-productive. Following IMGT convention, CDR3 was defined as the stretch from the second conserved V-encoded cysteine up to the conserved J-encoded phenylalanine. Sequences without an unambiguous match to a single V gene segment were excluded from the earlier analysis of about 630 of the donors. In an earlier analysis of a few hundred of the donors, V segments were called functional above 56.7% productive rearrangements and were called segregating when the between-donor standard deviation exceeded 5%. A statistical classification framework was built to diagnose cytomegalovirus status from the catalog of TCR beta chain sequences. V and J gene assignment, in a later analysis, came from comparing TCR nucleotide sequences with IMGT/GENE-DB human TR gene sequences. A later analysis assigned CDR3 sequences and most-parsimonious VDJ recombination scenarios with the TCRdist pipeline. A later analysis defined each TCR beta chain by its CDR3 amino acid sequence plus V-gene family, and excluded reads lacking a unique V-gene family. A later analysis removed 600 or so highly shared, low-generation-probability nucleotide sequences to deal with suspected cross-contamination and a sequencing artifact. In a later analysis, a clonal expansion index was calculated for each public chain from normalized within-repertoire ranks of inferred template counts. In a later analysis, generation probabilities were computed with a VDJ recombination model fitted to out-of-frame rearrangements, and the resulting probabilities were checked against IGoR. In a later analysis, TCR-TCR, TCR-HLA and TCR-CMV co-occurrence was scored with hypergeometric tests, and a repertoire-size bias correction was applied to TCR pairs. To estimate false discovery rates, a later analysis permuted the HLA or CMV assignments 20 times. In a later analysis, co-occurring TCRs were grouped with DBSCAN, and TCRdist sequence similarity was added when clustering was performed within HLA-allele-positive subsets. Repertoires with fewer than 30,000 or more than 120,000 public chains, plus five repertoires with anomalous nucleotide sharing, were excluded from co-occurrence clustering. TCRdb obtained this table from immuneACCESS and retained in-frame rearrangements with V and J assigned. These tables miss some clones; where compared with another copy, unresolved V genes account for less than half of the shortfall, and the remainder is unexplained. D and trimming come from the DNA, and the V and J calls and clone size come from that table. The table kept for this sample lists 150,000 to 250,000 clones. In total, the top ten clones hold roughly 0.7% of the sample.

In total, over 600 healthy bone marrow donors made up the cohort. At the time of sampling, all cohort members were nominally healthy, though unrecorded immune exposures were likely present. The donor was CMV seronegative and was included in the group of approximately 350 seronegative cohort members. Every donor gave a peripheral blood sample, and the peripheral blood mononuclear cells from that sample were used for TCR beta sequencing. Genomic DNA was extracted from the blood cell samples with the Qiagen DNeasy Blood Extraction Kit. This TCR was recovered from a boy aged 5-17 years in good health and CMV-seronegative. The V and J genes are TRBV19 and TRBJ2-3; the junction holds 8 bases that match TRBD1. Sequencing was performed on PBMCs. The CDR3 amino acid sequence is: CASSTGQGGTDTQYF. The nucleotide sequence is given as TGTGCCAGTAGTACAGGACAGGGAGGCACAGATACGCAGTATTTT.